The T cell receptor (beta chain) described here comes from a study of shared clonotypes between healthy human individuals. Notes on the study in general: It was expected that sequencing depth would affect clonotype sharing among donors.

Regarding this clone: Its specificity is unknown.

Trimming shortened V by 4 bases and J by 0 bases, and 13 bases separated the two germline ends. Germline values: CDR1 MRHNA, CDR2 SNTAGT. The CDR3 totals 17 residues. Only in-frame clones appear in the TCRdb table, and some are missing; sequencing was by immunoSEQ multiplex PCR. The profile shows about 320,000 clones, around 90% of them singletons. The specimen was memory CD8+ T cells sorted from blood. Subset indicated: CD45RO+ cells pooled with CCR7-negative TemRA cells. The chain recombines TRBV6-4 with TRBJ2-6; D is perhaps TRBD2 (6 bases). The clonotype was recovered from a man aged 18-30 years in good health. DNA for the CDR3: TGTGCCAGCAGTGTGGAGGGAAGTGCCTCTGGGGCCAACGTCCTGACTTTC. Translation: CASSVEGSASGANVLTF.